A single sample is the source of the 26 T cell receptor beta chains below, sequenced in a study of cytomegalovirus exposure and HLA in healthy donors. The PCR employed 60 Vbeta primers together with 13 Jbeta primers. The table came from immunoSEQ multiplex PCR; TCRdb's copy has only in-frame clones and leaves some out. The sample consists of 95,000 to 150,000 clones, 80% of them appearing once. Sequenced sample: PBMCs. The source of these receptors is a man younger than 45 in good health and CMV-seronegative.

The chain carries TRBV10-3 and TRBJ1-2, with 10 bases matching TRBD1. This CDR3 contains 13 residues. V trimming: 8 bases; J trimming: 1 base; junction bases outside the gene matches: 1. The germline gives CDR1 ENHRY, CDR2 SYGVKD. Written as DNA, the CDR3 is TGTGCCATCGGACAGGGGGGTAACTATGGCTACACCTTC. It is translated as CAIGQGGNYGYTF.

This chain links TRBV15 with TRBJ2-6, with D unresolved. The CDR3 totals 15 residues. CDR1 and CDR2 from the germline V gene are LNHNV and YYDKDF (reference sequence). V gave up 0 bases and J gave up 0 bases, with 3 bases separating them. The CDR3 nucleotides are TGTGCCACCAGCAGAGATCACTCTGGGGCCAACGTCCTGACTTTC. Protein product: CATSRDHSGANVLTF.

The V call is TRBV2, the J call TRBJ2-2; D is unresolved. V was shortened by 7 bases and J by 3 bases, with 9 bases between the two germline ends. This CDR3 region has 13 residues. CDR1 and CDR2 from the germline V gene are SNHLY and FYNNEI. The CDR3 loop reads CASMVEYTGELFF. CDR3 nucleotide sequence: TGTGCCAGCATGGTAGAGTACACCGGGGAGCTGTTTTTT.

The rearrangement links TRBV27 to TRBJ1-6, with 9 bases lining up with TRBD1. J gave up 9 bases and V 6 bases, and 3 bases lay outside the gene matches. The CDR3 covers 13 residues. Per the germline V gene, CDR1 is MNHEY and CDR2 is SMNVEV (reference sequence). In DNA, the CDR3 is TGTGCCAGCAGCGACAGGGGGGGTTCACCCCTCCACTTT. Protein sequence: CASSDRGGSPLHF.

This clone was recorded only once. V gene TRBV4-1 combines with J gene TRBJ1-2, with D hard to call. CDR1 is MGHRA and CDR2 is YSYEKL in the germline V gene. Trimming left V 4 bases short and J 3 bases short, with 15 bases between. This CDR3 has 15 residues. In DNA, the CDR3 is TGCGCCAGCAGCCCAGCCGCCGCGGGCCACTATGGCTACACCTTC. It translates to CASSPAAAGHYGYTF.

This chain connects TRBV19 to TRBJ1-6, with 7 bases aligning to TRBD1. This CDR3 contains 17 residues. Germline CDR1 reads LNHDA; CDR2 reads SQIVND (reference sequence). With V trimmed by 3 bases and J by 6 bases, 11 bases remained unmatched. The DNA of the CDR3 is TGTGCCAGTAGTATTTCTCCGGGAGCAGGGGGTAATTCACCCCTCCACTTT. Amino acids: CASSISPGAGGNSPLHF.

The V and J genes are TRBV4-3 and TRBJ1-1; tentative D call: TRBD1 (5 bases). Looked up from germline, CDR1 is LGHNA and CDR2 is YSLEER. The CDR3 sequence is 15 residues long. V was cut by 4 bases and J by 5 bases, with 17 bases left in between. The CDR3 here is CASSPGVGKGTEAFF. The CDR3 DNA sequence: TGCGCCAGCAGCCCGGGGGTAGGGAAGGGGACTGAAGCTTTCTTT.

The V call is TRBV7-2, the J call TRBJ2-3; 7 nucleotides match TRBD2. Germline V lookup: CDR1 SGHTA, CDR2 FQGNSA. The CDR3 runs 16 residues. The junction had 5 bases not matched to a gene; V was cut back by 1 base and J by 1 base. The DNA of the CDR3 is TGTGCCAGCAGCTTAGGTTTGCGGGAGCGCACAGATACGCAGTATTTT. Its translation: CASSLGLRERTDTQYF.

This clone was detected only a few times. The junction departs from the called germline gene at one end, perhaps through a read error. This chain links TRBV2 with TRBJ2-6, with TRBD2 as a possible D gene (6 bases). The CDR3 consists of 17 residues. Germline assignment: CDR1 SNHLY and CDR2 FYNNEI. CDR3 amino acids: CASSDGTAFSGANGLTF. The DNA for the CDR3 is TGTGCCAGCAGTGATGGGACTGCCTTCTCTGGGGCCAACGGCCTGACTTTC.

J is TRBJ2-7 and V is TRBV4-3; 8 bases are shared with TRBD1. The CDR3 contains 14 residues. The germline gives CDR1 LGHNA, CDR2 YSLEER. The J segment lost 2 bases and the V segment lost 3 bases, leaving 3 bases of the junction unmatched. This CDR3 reads CASSQLDRAYEQYF. The DNA of the CDR3 is TGCGCCAGCAGCCAGCTGGACAGGGCCTACGAGCAGTACTTC.

J is TRBJ1-2 and V is TRBV28; D is unresolved. V gave up 2 bases and J gave up 8 bases, with 12 bases separating them. The germline CDR1 and CDR2 sequences are MDHEN and SYDVKM. The CDR3 totals 13 residues. CDR3 coding DNA: TGTGCCAGCAGTTTACCTGACATCTACGGCTACACCTTC. This codes for CASSLPDIYGYTF.

The chain couples TRBV10-1 to TRBJ1-4; 7 positions agree with TRBD1. Unmatched junction bases numbered 21, after V lost 6 bases and J lost 11 bases. CDR1 is WNHNN and CDR2 is SYGVQD in the germline V gene (reference sequence). CDR3 size: 17 residues. The CDR3 spells CASSTPGPTRGTEKLFF. CDR3 bases: TGCGCCAGCAGCACACCGGGGCCTACCAGGGGGACCGAGAAACTGTTTTTT.

The chain has TRBV7-2 and TRBJ1-1, with 9 bases lining up with TRBD1. The J segment lost 6 bases and the V segment lost 1 base, leaving 12 bases of the junction unmatched. Germline V lookup: CDR1 SGHTA, CDR2 FQGNSA. This CDR3 has 17 amino acids. The CDR3 coding sequence is TGTGCCAGCAGCTTAGTAGGGACAGGGAGGTTGGGGCCTGAAGCTTTCTTT. This codes for CASSLVGTGRLGPEAFF.

This clone was seen a few times. The V call is TRBV30, the J call TRBJ1-1; a weak D match, TRBD1 (6 bases). The CDR3 consists of 13 residues. V was pared by 2 bases and J by 5 bases, with 12 bases between. The germline gives CDR1 GTSNPN, CDR2 SVGIG (reference sequence). The CDR3 DNA follows: TGTGCCTGGAGTCTTACAGGGAGAACTGAAGCTTTCTTT. Its translation: CAWSLTGRTEAFF.

The chain joins TRBV2 to TRBJ1-3; possible D gene TRBD1, 6 bases. The germline V gene encodes CDR1 SNHLY and CDR2 FYNNEI. V was trimmed by 2 bases and J by 0 bases, leaving 11 bases between them. This CDR3 has 16 amino acids. The CDR3 sequence: CASSETQGYSGNTIYF. CDR3 in DNA: TGTGCCAGCAGTGAAACCCAGGGGTACTCTGGAAACACCATATATTTT.

The chain couples TRBV11-2 to TRBJ2-3, with 11 positions matching TRBD2. Trimming at V came to 1 base and at J to 2 bases, leaving 8 bases not matched to a gene. In germline, CDR1 is SGHAT, CDR2 FQNNGV. There are 18 residues in the CDR3. CDR3 sequence (DNA): TGTGCCAGCAGCTTAGGCCTCGGGACTAGCGGAACCACAGATACGCAGTATTTT. Translation gives CASSLGLGTSGTTDTQYF.

This clone was seen once. J is TRBJ2-3 and V is TRBV21-1; the DNA was not compared with TRBD2, the D call given in the table. TRBV21-1 is assigned pseudogene status. CDR3 size: 19 residues. CDR3 sequence reads: CASSKNPLAGSPSTDTQYF. CDR3 nucleotide sequence: TGTGCCAGCAGCAAAAATCCCTTAGCGGGGAGCCCTAGCACAGATACGCAGTATTTT.

The chain carries TRBV28 and TRBJ1-5, with D hard to call. Germline values: CDR1 MDHEN, CDR2 SYDVKM. The CDR3 runs 17 residues. V was pared by 7 bases and J by 2 bases, with 21 bases between. CDR3 sequence: CASMRLSLASGNQPQHF. CDR3 in DNA: TGTGCCAGCATGAGGCTCTCGCTCGCGAGTGGCAATCAGCCCCAGCATTTT.

This rearrangement joins TRBV2 to TRBJ2-3; 9 nucleotides line up with TRBD1. The CDR3 is made up of 14 amino acids. The trim removed 6 bases at V and 5 bases at J, leaving 6 bases unmatched. CDR1 and CDR2 (germline): SNHLY, FYNNEI. The CDR3 region is CASRDRDRVDTQYF. CDR3 DNA: TGTGCCAGCAGGGACCGGGACAGGGTAGATACGCAGTATTTT. Using reference TRBV2 and TRBJ2-3 for the parts outside the CDR3, the full variable domain is EPEVTQTPSHQVTQMGQEVILRCVPISNHLYFYWYRQILGQKVEFLVSFYNNEISEKSEIFDDQFSVERPDGSNFTLKIRSTKLEDSAMYFCASRDRDRVDTQYFGPGTRLTVL.

The genes are TRBV29-1 and TRBJ2-4, with D possibly being TRBD1 (6 bases). In germline, CDR1 is SQVTM, CDR2 ANQGSEA. This CDR3 contains 15 residues. The CDR3 DNA sequence: TGCAGGGATCGGACAGCGACCCTAGCCAAAAACATTCAGTACTTC. Translation: CRDRTATLAKNIQYF.

This clone was observed a single time. V usage is TRBV29-1 and J usage is TRBJ2-7; 8 bases agree with TRBD1. The germline gives CDR1 SQVTM, CDR2 ANQGSEA. The CDR3 has 14 residues. V lost 5 bases and J lost 2; bases outside the gene matches: 8. CDR3 in amino acids: CSVSPRGQAYEQYF. Here the CDR3 DNA reads TGCAGCGTTTCCCCAAGGGGACAGGCCTACGAGCAGTACTTC.

The rearrangement links TRBV28 to TRBJ1-6; no definite D call. Trimming pared 4 bases from V and 6 bases from J, leaving 13 bases between. CDR3 size: 15 residues. Looked up from germline, CDR1 is MDHEN and CDR2 is SYDVKM. The CDR3 bases are TGTGCCAGCAGTTCGGACGGAGGAGTTAATTCACCCCTCCACTTT. It codes for CASSSDGGVNSPLHF. The full variable domain, completed using reference TRBV28 and TRBJ1-6, is DVKVTQSSRYLVKRTGEKVFLECVQDMDHENMFWYRQDPGLGLRLIYFSYDVKMKEKGDIPEGYSVSREKKERFSLILESASTNQTSMYLCASSSDGGVNSPLHFGNGTRLTVT.

The chain is built from TRBV7-8 and TRBJ1-6; 7 positions match TRBD1. Per the germline V gene, CDR1 is SGHVS and CDR2 is FQNEAQ. The CDR3 has 15 amino acids. With V trimmed by 1 base and J by 8 bases, 5 bases remained unmatched. The CDR3 DNA sequence: TGTGCCAGCAGCTTAGACGCGGACAGGTATTCACCCCTCCACTTT. This encodes CASSLDADRYSPLHF.

The genes are TRBV7-2 and TRBJ2-3; D call uncertain. This CDR3 region has 13 residues. V was shortened by 5 bases and J by 1 base, with 7 bases between the two germline ends. Germline-derived CDR1 and CDR2 are SGHTA and FQGNSA. The CDR3 region has the DNA TGTGCCAGCAGCCGTCTACGCACAGATACGCAGTATTTT. This sequence encodes CASSRLRTDTQYF.

The chain combines TRBV9 with TRBJ2-5; maybe TRBD1 (6 bases). The CDR3 spans 16 residues. Germline CDR1 reads SGDLS; CDR2 reads YYNGEE. V was clipped by 2 bases and J by 1 base, with 15 bases between them. In DNA form, the CDR3 reads TGTGCCAGCAGCGTGACGGACAGAACGTTCCAAGAGACCCAGTACTTC. Translation gives CASSVTDRTFQETQYF.

J is TRBJ1-4 and V is TRBV4-3; D remains unclear. This CDR3 contains 16 residues. V dropped 3 bases and J dropped 0 bases, with 11 bases sitting between them. Germline V gene lookup returns CDR1 LGHNA and CDR2 YSLEER. In DNA form, the CDR3 reads TGCGCCAGCAGCCAGCGCCCGATTGCAACTAATGAAAAACTGTTTTTT. Translated, it gives CASSQRPIATNEKLFF.